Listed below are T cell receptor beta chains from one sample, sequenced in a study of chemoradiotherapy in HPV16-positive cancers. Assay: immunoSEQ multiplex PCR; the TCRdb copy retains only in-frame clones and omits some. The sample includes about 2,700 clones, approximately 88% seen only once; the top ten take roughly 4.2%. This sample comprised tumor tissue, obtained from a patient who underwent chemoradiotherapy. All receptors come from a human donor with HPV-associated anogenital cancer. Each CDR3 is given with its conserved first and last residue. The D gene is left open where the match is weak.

CDR3 DNA: TGTGCCAGCTCACCAACAGTCAGCTCTGGAAACACCATATATTTT
CDR3 protein: CASSPTVSSGNTIYF
V gene: TRBV18
D gene: NA
J gene: TRBJ1-3

CDR3 DNA: TGTGCCAGCAGCCAGTCCCCCTCCTCTACAGATACGCAGTATTTT
CDR3 protein: CASSQSPSSTDTQYF
V gene: TRBV7-3
D gene: NA
J gene: TRBJ2-3

CDR3 DNA: TGTGCCAGCAGCTTAGTTCGGGACCAACTGTTTTTT
CDR3 protein: CASSLVRDQLFF
V gene: TRBV7-2
D gene: NA
J gene: TRBJ1-4

CDR3 DNA: TGTGCCACCTTACAGGACTCCTACGAGCAGTACTTC
CDR3 protein: CATLQDSYEQYF
V gene: TRBV2
D gene: NA
J gene: TRBJ2-7

CDR3 DNA: TGTGCCAGCAGGCAGGGACTAGCGGGAGACACCGGGGAGCTGTTTTTT
CDR3 protein: CASRQGLAGDTGELFF
V gene: TRBV5-4
D gene: TRBD2
J gene: TRBJ2-2

CDR3 DNA: TGTGCCAGCAGCTTAGCACTAGCCCACAATGAGCAGTTCTTC
CDR3 protein: CASSLALAHNEQFF
V gene: TRBV11-2
D gene: NA
J gene: TRBJ2-1

CDR3 DNA: TGCGCCAGCAGCTTGGCTGCGGGAGGGCCTCACGAGCAGTACTTC
CDR3 protein: CASSLAAGGPHEQYF
V gene: TRBV5-1
D gene: TRBD2
J gene: TRBJ2-7

CDR3 DNA: TGCGCCAGCAGCCAAGAACTGGGACTAGATCTTTACAATGAGCAGTTCTTC
CDR3 protein: CASSQELGLDLYNEQFF
V gene: TRBV4-1
D gene: TRBD2
J gene: TRBJ2-1

CDR3 DNA: TGTGCCAGCAGCTTAGCTAGCGGGAGCTACGAGCAGTACTTC
CDR3 protein: CASSLASGSYEQYF
V gene: TRBV7-9
D gene: TRBD2
J gene: TRBJ2-7

CDR3 DNA: TGCGCCAGCAGCCTTCTCATGGGGGGCAACACCGGGGAGCTGTTTTTT
CDR3 protein: CASSLLMGGNTGELFF
V gene: TRBV4-3
D gene: NA
J gene: TRBJ2-2